Below are 14 T cell receptor beta chains sequenced from a single sample in a study of CD4 T cells in relation to SARS-CoV-2 and coronaviruses. Sequenced by immunoSEQ multiplex PCR; TCRdb stores in-frame clones only, minus some. The repertoire holds about 59,000 clones, with 86% as singletons. The unexposed donors gave CD4+ T cells in about 2011-2018, prior to COVID-19. What was sequenced was memory CD4+ T cells from PBMCs. The receptors shown here come from a human donor in good health.

CDR3 residues: CASSQGGLTDTQYF. The CDR3 coding sequence is TGTGCCAGCAGTCAGGGGGGATTGACAGATACGCAGTATTTT. The chain combines TRBV28 with TRBJ2-3, with D possibly being TRBD1 (7 bases). Germline lookup yields CDR1 MDHEN and CDR2 SYDVKM. The V end was cut by 5 bases, the J end by 3 bases, with 12 bases between. The CDR3 consists of 14 residues.

The rearrangement joins TRBV3-1 (or the pseudogene TRBV3-2) to TRBJ2-5; maybe TRBD1 (5 bases). V lost 0 bases and J 4 bases, leaving 12 bases between the germline ends. Germline V gene sequence: CDR1 LGHDT, CDR2 YNNKEL (reference sequence). The length of the CDR3 is 15 residues. Written as DNA, the CDR3 is TGTGCCAGCAGCCAAGAAGGCGGCAGGGCAGAGACCCAGTACTTC. Translated: CASSQEGGRAETQYF.

The V gene is TRBV28, the J gene TRBJ1-5; D gene uncertain. V lost 3 bases and J 7 bases, leaving 7 bases between the germline ends. CDR3 length: 12 residues. CDR1 MDHEN and CDR2 SYDVKM come from the germline V gene. The CDR3 here is CASSLDWQPQHF. The CDR3 region has the DNA TGTGCCAGCAGTTTGGACTGGCAGCCCCAGCATTTT.

The rearrangement uses TRBV2 and TRBJ1-2; tentatively, D is TRBD1 (6 bases). The CDR3 runs to 13 residues. The V gene's germline CDR1 is SNHLY and CDR2 FYNNEI. The ends were cut back, 6 bases at V and 9 bases at J, with 17 bases in the middle. The CDR3 DNA sequence: TGTGCCAGCAGCCTAGCGGGGGGCGTGAGCTACACCTTC. Translated, it gives CASSLAGGVSYTF.

The chain recombines TRBV5-1 with TRBJ2-7; TRBD2 matches at 8 bases. Looked up from germline, CDR1 is SGHRS and CDR2 is YFSETQ. The CDR3 loop spans 16 amino acids. The J segment lost 6 bases and the V segment lost 5 bases, leaving 16 bases of the junction unmatched. The CDR3 DNA reads TGCGCCAGCAGGGGGGGGAGCGGGAGCCCGGGATCCGAGCAGTACTTC. Its translation is CASRGGSGSPGSEQYF.

The genes are TRBV6-5 and TRBJ1-2, with 12 bases fitting TRBD1. With 7 bases clipped from V and 8 bases from J, the junction kept 5 bases outside the gene matches. Germline CDR1 reads MNHEY; CDR2 reads SVGAGI. The CDR3 has 13 amino acids. This CDR3 reads CASMGQGAGGYTF. Here the CDR3 DNA reads TGTGCCAGCATGGGACAGGGGGCGGGAGGCTACACCTTC.

The V and J genes are TRBV24-1 and TRBJ2-6; D may be TRBD2 (6 bases). The CDR3 has 16 amino acids. Trimming took off 9 bases at V and 1 base at J, with 15 bases between the two ends. The germline CDR1 and CDR2 sequences are KGHDR and SFDVKD. CDR3 nucleotide sequence: TGTGCCACCGGATCCAGCGCGGGGTCTGGGGCCAACGTCCTGACTTTC. This codes for CATGSSAGSGANVLTF.

J is TRBJ2-3 and V is TRBV25-1, with TRBD2 as a possible D gene (6 bases). With 6 bases removed from V and 0 bases from J, the gap between germline ends came to 16 bases. The CDR3 is 16 amino acids. Germline V gene sequence: CDR1 MGHDK, CDR2 SYGVNS. The chain's CDR3 is CASSRGTGGSTDTQYF. The CDR3 nucleotides read TGTGCCAGCAGCCGAGGGACTGGCGGGAGCACAGATACGCAGTATTTT.

The chain has TRBV5-4 and TRBJ2-7; D perhaps matches TRBD2 (5 bases). Trimming took 4 bases from V and 2 from J, leaving 10 bases between them. Looked up from germline, CDR1 is SGHNT and CDR2 is YYREEE (reference sequence). The CDR3 totals 13 residues. For the CDR3, the DNA is TGTGCCAGCAGCGCCGAGACTACCTACGAGCAGTACTTC. Encoded protein: CASSAETTYEQYF. Full variable domain (missing parts from reference TRBV5-4 and TRBJ2-7): ETGVTQSPTHLIKTRGQQVTLRCSSQSGHNTVSWYQQALGQGPQFIFQYYREEENGRGNFPPRFSGLQFPNYSSELNVNALELDDSALYLCASSAETTYEQYFGPGTRLTVT.

The gene calls are TRBV7-2 and TRBJ1-2, with 8 bases aligning to TRBD1. The J segment lost 3 bases and the V segment lost 4 bases, leaving 10 bases of the junction unmatched. The CDR3 is 16 amino acids. CDR1 is SGHTA, CDR2 FQGNSA, per germline. The CDR3 spells CASSYQGAPRDYGYTF. CDR3 DNA: TGTGCCAGCAGCTATCAGGGGGCGCCTAGGGACTATGGCTACACCTTC.

The V and J genes are TRBV3-1 (or the pseudogene TRBV3-2) and TRBJ2-1; D remains ambiguous. This CDR3 comprises 12 residues. V was clipped by 5 bases and J by 4 bases, with 6 bases between them. CDR1 and CDR2 from the germline V gene are LGHDT and YNNKEL (reference sequence). The CDR3 DNA reads TGTGCCAGCAGCGGAACGTACAATGAGCAGTTCTTC. Translating gives CASSGTYNEQFF.

This clone has just one count. V gene TRBV9 combines with J gene TRBJ2-7, with D perhaps TRBD1 or TRBD2 (5 bases each). The CDR3 covers 16 residues. V shed 4 bases and J shed 3 bases, with 20 bases lying between them. The germline V gene has CDR1 SGDLS and CDR2 YYNGEE. The CDR3 region is CASSPIQGTGNYEQYF. CDR3 nucleotide sequence: TGTGCCAGCAGCCCCATCCAAGGGACGGGGAACTACGAGCAGTACTTC.

This clone turned up a few times. The chain links TRBV9 to TRBJ1-2, with 8 bases aligning to TRBD1. CDR1 is SGDLS and CDR2 is YYNGEE in the germline V gene. Trimming took 0 bases from V and 6 from J; bases not matched to a gene: 7. The CDR3 covers 15 residues. The CDR3 region has the DNA TGTGCCAGCAGCGTAGAATGGACAGGGCGGCATGGCTACACCTTC. Amino acid sequence: CASSVEWTGRHGYTF.

As concerns this clone: This sample includes further DNA sequences coding for the same CDR3. V gene TRBV5-1 combines with J gene TRBJ2-3; D remains ambiguous. The length of the CDR3 is 13 residues. The V gene's germline CDR1 is SGHRS and CDR2 YFSETQ. V was shortened by 0 bases and J by 1 base, with 3 bases between the two germline ends. In nucleotides, the CDR3 is TGCGCCAGCAGCTTGGGGGGCACAGATACGCAGTATTTT. Protein sequence: CASSLGGTDTQYF.